The entry that follows covers one T cell receptor beta chain sequence. These data come from a study of blood T cell repertoires in COVID-19. Study-wide context: COVID-19 samples collected from the United States, Italy and Spain covered acute and convalescent phases. Nucleic acid was either cDNA or gDNA, and it came from T cells, B-cell-depleted T cells, or PBMCs.

The germline V gene has CDR1 MNHEY and CDR2 SVGAGI. Trimming removed 6 bases from V and 5 bases from J; junction bases left unmatched: 7. The CDR3 is 14 residues long. Authors' processing steps: Researchers report that nucleated cell counts were estimated from reference gene primer amplification. This table comes from immunoSEQ multiplex PCR, and its TCRdb copy is limited to in-frame clones, with some not included. For V, J and clone size, that table is used; D and trimming come from the DNA. The sample includes more than 150,000 clones, roughly 84% of them seen just once. This clonotype was obtained from a woman aged 45 to 65 with acute or convalescent COVID-19. Sequenced input: peripheral blood. This chain joins TRBV6-5 and TRBJ2-1; 7 nucleotides match TRBD2. CDR3 nucleotide sequence: TGTGCCAGCAGGCCCGGGACTACGAACAATGAGCAGTTCTTC. It translates to CASRPGTTNNEQFF.